This T cell receptor beta chain was recorded in a study of CD8 T cells in Susac syndrome (dated by TCRdb to the late 2010s). Notes on the research overall: The study used repertoire sequencing to test whether antigen drove CD8+ T cell activation and differentiation in Susac syndrome. Clonality of the CD8+ T cell repertoire was compared between around eleven healthy donors, approximately 14 Susac syndrome patients and roughly 15 multiple sclerosis patients. Points the paper makes about the study in general: The TCR sequencing and HLA analysis was acknowledged to have included a relatively small number of individuals.

Points on this clonotype: There is no known antigen for this receptor. The germline gene is not matched at one end of the junction; a read error may be the cause.

RNA was extracted using the RNeasy kit, and roughly 0.5 to 1 microgram was reverse transcribed with random hexamers. The immunoSEQ multiplex PCR assay, covering 54 Vbeta and 13 Jbeta segments, was used to amplify TCR beta CDR3 regions. To correct PCR amplification bias, a synthetic template baseline was used for both primer optimization and computational correction. The original methods were these. Reads were annotated to V, D and J genes per IMGT and analyzed with immunoSEQ Analyzer, keeping only productive sequences. Clonality was computed as one minus Shannon entropy normalized by log2 of the number of productive unique sequences. For each patient and control, public and private clones were evaluated within the 100 most prevalent clones. A clone was defined as Susac-specific if it was absent from the healthy and MS cohorts, from roughly 980 published viral clones and from other ImmuneACCESS disease sequences. TCRdb trimmed public reads at Q25 via fastp, called clones via MiXCR and kept in-frame beta chains. Rows matching on CDR3 protein sequence are summarized as one entry with the most common DNA and genes. The V and J calls were determined by TCRdb, not by the authors. The table for this sample lists under 200,000 distinct CDR3 sequences; approximately 95% of them were counted only once. The ten top clones hold about 0.15% of the sample.

The CDR3 holds 15 amino acids from the cysteine to the phenylalanine. Only CDR3 DNA remains: 45 bases, in frame from the first base. CDR1 and CDR2 were assigned from the germline V gene (reference sequence) as SEHNR and FQNEAQ. Peripheral blood CD8+ and CD4+ T cells from healthy donors, Susac syndrome patients and multiple sclerosis patients were profiled by high-throughput TCR beta sequencing. The multiple sclerosis controls were treatment-naive patients whose relapsing-remitting disease, either stable or active, fulfilled the revised McDonald criteria. CD8+ TEMRA cells were enriched by FACS, while bulk CD8+ and CD4+ T cells were purified by magnetic negative isolation. Blood was collected in EDTA tubes and processed within 24 hours, with PBMCs isolated through density gradient centrifugation. PBMCs intended for TCR sequencing were frozen in liquid nitrogen and were later thawed in a 37 degrees C water bath. The sorted or isolated CD4+, CD8+ and CD8+ TEMRA cells had a purity of 90% or higher.

The material sequenced was CD8+ T cells from PBMCs. The sequence was collected from a human donor with multiple sclerosis. The V gene is TRBV7-9 and the J gene is TRBJ2-3; TRBD2 agrees with 11 junctional bases. The CDR3 region: CASSLAGGRTDTQYF. Here is the DNA: TGTGCCAGCAGTTTAGCGGGGGGGCGCACAGATACGCAGTATTTT. Full variable domain (CDR3 extended with the reference TRBV7-9 and TRBJ2-3 proteins): DTGVSQNPRHKITKRGQNVTFRCDPISEHNRLYWYRQTLGQGPEFLTYFQNEAQLEKSRLLSDRFSAERPKGSFSTLEIQRTEQGDSAMYLCASSLAGGRTDTQYFGPGTRLTVL.